These 19 T cell receptor beta chains came from one sample sequenced in a study of early T cells in non-severe SARS-CoV-2 infection. A single record per CDR3 protein comes from TCRdb applying MiXCR to the 5' RACE reads. The sample includes approximately 28,000 distinct CDR3 sequences, around 5.5% of them seen just once. Source material: whole blood. These receptors originate from an adult who was a healthcare worker with PCR-confirmed SARS-CoV-2 infection or an uninfected control (not recorded which).

In this sample, this clonotype turned up many times. The chain employs TRBV5-1 and TRBJ1-4; no definite D call. The CDR3 is 14 residues long. Germline CDR1 is SGHRS and CDR2 is YFSETQ. Deletions cut 4 bases from V and 0 bases from J, with 7 bases between. Here the CDR3 DNA reads TGCGCCAGCAGCCGGACTACAACTAATGAAAAACTGTTTTTT. It yields the protein CASSRTTTNEKLFF.

This clonotype was recorded many times. The J gene is TRBJ2-3, the V gene TRBV15, with D perhaps given as TRBD1 or TRBD2 (5 bases each). Deletions cut 5 bases from V and 2 bases from J, with 11 bases between. The length of the CDR3 is 14 residues. The germline CDR1 and CDR2 sequences are LNHNV and YYDKDF (reference sequence). This CDR3 is CATSPGQNTDTQYF. The CDR3 DNA reads TGTGCCACCAGCCCGGGGCAGAACACAGATACGCAGTATTTT.

This clonotype has just a few counts. J is TRBJ1-2 and V is TRBV19; D gene unclear. Looked up from germline, CDR1 is LNHDA and CDR2 is SQIVND (reference sequence). The CDR3 spans 13 residues. V gave up 3 bases and J gave up 2 bases, with 7 bases separating them. The chain's CDR3 is CASSIQENYGYTF. The DNA for the CDR3 is TGTGCCAGTAGTATCCAGGAAAACTATGGCTACACCTTC.

This clonotype was counted ten times or more. The chain links TRBV12-3 or TRBV12-4 to TRBJ2-3; D is uncertain. The V gene lost 7 bases and the J gene lost 0 bases, with 8 bases spanning the gap. The CDR3 is 13 amino acids. The CDR3, as DNA: TGTGCCAGCACATTGTCTAGCACAGATACGCAGTATTTT. This gives the protein CASTLSSTDTQYF.

The rearrangement joins TRBV7-8 to TRBJ2-2; D remains unclear. The V gene lost 0 bases and the J gene lost 6 bases, with 5 bases spanning the gap. From germline, CDR1 is SGHVS and CDR2 FQNEAQ. The CDR3 runs to 13 residues. The DNA of the CDR3 is TGTGCCAGCAGCTTAGCGGGGTCCGGGGAGCTGTTTTTT. This gives the protein CASSLAGSGELFF.

The table lists this clonotype with many counts. The chain combines TRBV30 with TRBJ1-1, with D perhaps matching TRBD1 (6 bases). The V gene lost 3 bases and the J gene lost 4 bases, with 6 bases spanning the gap. The germline gives CDR1 GTSNPN, CDR2 SVGIG (reference sequence). The CDR3 consists of 11 residues. The DNA for the CDR3 is TGTGCCTGGAGGGGGGCCACTGAAGCTTTCTTT. Protein product: CAWRGATEAFF.

This clonotype was seen ten or more times. The V gene is TRBV2, the J gene TRBJ2-1; D gene unclear. CDR3 size: 13 residues. Trimming left V 7 bases short and J 5 bases short, with 12 bases between. The germline CDR1 and CDR2 sequences are SNHLY and FYNNEI. CDR3 sequence: CASIRRPDNEQFF. CDR3 nucleotide sequence: TGTGCCAGCATTCGAAGACCTGACAATGAGCAGTTCTTC.

This clonotype has only a few counts. V and J are TRBV11-3 and TRBJ2-1; 9 bases line up with TRBD2. There are 17 residues in the CDR3. Germline CDR1 is SGHNT and CDR2 is YENEEA. J gave up 2 bases and V 5 bases, and 10 bases lay outside the gene matches. CDR3 sequence reads: CASSARYLAGPYNEQFF. CDR3 DNA sequence: TGTGCCAGCAGCGCGCGATACCTAGCGGGGCCCTACAATGAGCAGTTCTTC.

This clonotype was picked up many times. The chain has TRBV6-2 or TRBV6-3 and TRBJ1-1, with D uncertain. With 6 bases removed from V and 1 base from J, the gap between germline ends came to 15 bases. Germline V lookup: CDR1 MNHEY, CDR2 SVGEGT. This CDR3 region has 15 residues. The CDR3 DNA reads as TGTGCCAGCAGCAGTCGCGCAGGCCCGAACACTGAAGCTTTCTTT. As protein: CASSSRAGPNTEAFF.

The rearrangement joins TRBV11-2 to TRBJ1-2, with D possibly matching TRBD1 (5 bases). The CDR3 loop spans 12 amino acids. The germline CDR1 and CDR2 sequences are SGHAT and FQNNGV. The V gene lost 5 bases and the J gene lost 7 bases, with 11 bases spanning the gap. The chain's CDR3 is CASSHRRAGYTF. DNA for the CDR3: TGTGCCAGCAGCCACAGGAGGGCTGGCTACACCTTC.

The CDR3 sequence is CASSSRLAGDTGELFF. The DNA of the CDR3 is TGTGCCAGCAGCTCACGACTAGCGGGGGACACCGGGGAGCTGTTTTTT. The rearrangement uses TRBV5-4 and TRBJ2-2; 12 nucleotides align to TRBD2. The germline CDR1 and CDR2 sequences are SGHNT and YYREEE (reference sequence). V gave up 3 bases and J gave up 3 bases; unmatched junction bases: 3. CDR3 size: 16 residues.

The chain combines TRBV7-8 with TRBJ1-4, with 7 bases fitting TRBD1. V trimming: 5 bases; J trimming: 0 bases; junction bases outside the gene matches: 9. In germline, CDR1 is SGHVS, CDR2 FQNEAQ. The CDR3 extends over 17 amino acids. The CDR3 DNA follows: TGTGCCAGCAGCGCCTACAGGGGCCCAGCAACTAATGAAAAACTGTTTTTT. Translated, it gives CASSAYRGPATNEKLFF.

This clonotype was seen a few times. A much larger clone differs from this one at a single base, so this may be a read error. The V call is TRBV11-3, the J call TRBJ1-1, with unresolved D. Deletions cut 1 base from V and 5 bases from J, with 8 bases between. The CDR3 runs to 13 residues. Germline loops: CDR1 SGHNT, CDR2 YENEEA. The DNA for the CDR3 is TGTGCCAGCAGCTTAGCTCTGGGGACTGAAGCTTTCTTT. Encoded protein: CASSLALGTEAFF.

This clonotype occurred many times. J is TRBJ2-7 and V is TRBV27; D is undetermined. The germline V gene encodes CDR1 MNHEY and CDR2 SMNVEV (reference sequence). V dropped 5 bases and J dropped 2 bases, with 10 bases sitting between them. The CDR3 consists of 13 residues. CDR3 residues: CASSPLSAYEQYF. The CDR3 DNA follows: TGTGCCAGCAGTCCACTTTCAGCCTACGAGCAGTACTTC.

There are many counts of this clonotype. The V gene is TRBV4-3, the J gene TRBJ1-2; a possible D gene is TRBD1 (5 bases). The V gene's germline CDR1 is LGHNA and CDR2 YSLEER. V lost 0 bases, J lost 6 bases, and 8 bases lay in between. The CDR3 length is 13 residues. CDR3 sequence reads: CASSQDLGDGYTF. The CDR3 nucleotides read TGCGCCAGCAGCCAAGATTTGGGGGATGGCTACACCTTC.

At least ten counts were recorded for this clonotype. This chain uses TRBV9 with TRBJ2-7, with TRBD2 matching 11 bases. The CDR3 covers 16 residues. J was trimmed by 3 bases and V by 4 bases; bases with no gene match: 9. In germline, CDR1 is SGDLS, CDR2 YYNGEE. The CDR3 region is CASSQAGTSGHYEQYF. The CDR3 nucleotides read TGTGCCAGCAGCCAAGCCGGGACTAGCGGCCACTACGAGCAGTACTTC.

The chain employs TRBV7-8 and TRBJ2-7; 11 nucleotides align to TRBD1. Per germline, CDR1 SGHVS and CDR2 FQNEAQ. The CDR3 totals 15 residues. J gave up 3 bases and V 5 bases, and 6 bases lay outside the gene matches. This CDR3 reads CASSDPGTGGYEQYF. In DNA form, the CDR3 reads TGTGCCAGCAGCGACCCCGGGACAGGGGGCTACGAGCAGTACTTC.

This clonotype was recorded a few times. The V gene is TRBV4-3, the J gene TRBJ2-1, with 8 positions matching TRBD2. The V and J ends lost 0 bases and 9 bases, in that order; junction bases with no gene match: 1. The germline V gene has CDR1 LGHNA and CDR2 YSLEER. The CDR3 consists of 13 residues. DNA of the CDR3: TGCGCCAGCAGCCAAGACCTAGCGGGTGAGCAGTTCTTC. This encodes CASSQDLAGEQFF.

This clonotype was recorded at least ten times. As DNA, the CDR3 is TGTGCCAGCAGCTTAGGAATACAGGGTGGAATGAATGGCTACACCTTC. Translation: CASSLGIQGGMNGYTF. The rearrangement links TRBV7-9 to TRBJ1-2, with D possibly TRBD1 on 6 matching bases. CDR3 length: 16 residues. The germline V gene encodes CDR1 SEHNR and CDR2 FQNEAQ (reference sequence). The germline V and J ends were trimmed by 1 base and 6 bases, with 18 bases remaining between them.